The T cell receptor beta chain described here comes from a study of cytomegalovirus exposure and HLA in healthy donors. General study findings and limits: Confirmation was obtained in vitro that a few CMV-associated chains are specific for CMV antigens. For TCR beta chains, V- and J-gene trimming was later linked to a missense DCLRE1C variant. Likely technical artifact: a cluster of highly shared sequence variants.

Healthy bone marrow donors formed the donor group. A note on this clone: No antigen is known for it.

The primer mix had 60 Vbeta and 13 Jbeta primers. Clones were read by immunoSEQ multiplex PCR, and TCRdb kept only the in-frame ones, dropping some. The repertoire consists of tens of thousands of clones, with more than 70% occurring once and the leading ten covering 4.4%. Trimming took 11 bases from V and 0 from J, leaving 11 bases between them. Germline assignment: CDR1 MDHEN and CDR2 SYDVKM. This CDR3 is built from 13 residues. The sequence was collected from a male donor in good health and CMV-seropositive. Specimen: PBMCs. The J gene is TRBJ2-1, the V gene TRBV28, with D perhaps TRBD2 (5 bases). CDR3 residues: CACGEGSYNEQFF. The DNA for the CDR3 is TGTGCCTGCGGCGAGGGCTCCTACAATGAGCAGTTCTTC.